This T cell receptor (beta chain) was recovered during a study of cytomegalovirus exposure and HLA in healthy donors. Study-level background: Genotyping showed less than 85% of a few hundred donors falling in the Caucasian-associated ancestry cluster. Whole-study findings and limits: Previously analyzed data showed that most TCR beta V segments were productive at a frequency of about 87% or about 30%. A missense DCLRE1C variant was associated with V- and J-gene trimming of TCR beta chains in a later analysis, and an independent cohort replicated the association.

PCR was performed using 60 Vbeta and 13 Jbeta primers. Profiling relied on immunoSEQ multiplex PCR, and the TCRdb table lists in-frame clones only, not all of them. This sample has 200,000 to 250,000 clones, with 70% to 90% found just once. There are 13 residues in the CDR3. J gave up 6 bases and V 5 bases, and 4 bases lay outside the gene matches. Germline loops: CDR1 SGHAT, CDR2 FQNNGV. A note on this clone: Its antigen remains unknown.

The sample taken for sequencing was PBMCs. The receptor was isolated from a human donor in good health. V and J are TRBV11-2 and TRBJ1-1, with 9 bases lining up with TRBD1. The CDR3: CASSPRTGAEAFF. The CDR3 coding sequence is TGTGCCAGCAGCCCAAGGACAGGGGCTGAAGCTTTCTTT.